The clone carrying this TCR beta chain was found a few times. Germline CDR1 reads SGHRS; CDR2 reads YFSETQ. The CDR3 extends over 17 amino acids. V was clipped by 0 bases and J by 8 bases; unmatched bases: 8. This record belongs to a study of early T cells in non-severe SARS-CoV-2 infection. In the study overall: Sequenced material consisted of bulk RNA (from unsorted whole blood), and chains were unpaired.

TCRdb independently ran MiXCR on the 5' RACE reads; one entry per CDR3 protein. The sample carries fewer than 65,000 distinct CDR3 sequences, roughly 8% recorded once. The origin of this receptor is an adult who was a healthcare worker with PCR-confirmed SARS-CoV-2 infection or an uninfected control (not recorded which). The sequencing used whole blood, collected at baseline. The chain is built from TRBV5-1 and TRBJ2-1, with TRBD2 matching over 13 bases. The DNA of the CDR3 is TGCGCCAGCAGCTTGGGGACTAGCGGGAGAGGGAGGGATGAGCAGTTCTTC. The encoded protein is CASSLGTSGRGRDEQFF.